These 32 T cell receptor beta chains were all obtained from the same sample, sequenced in a study of early T cells in non-severe SARS-CoV-2 infection. TCRdb reprocessed the 5' RACE reads with MiXCR, giving one entry per CDR3 protein. The top ten hold under 4.5% of the sample, which has about 90,000 distinct CDR3 sequences, more than 10% seen once. The material was whole blood, obtained at baseline. The receptor source for this set is an adult who was a healthcare worker with PCR-confirmed SARS-CoV-2 infection or an uninfected control (not recorded which).

This clonotype has at least ten counts. This rearrangement joins TRBV28 to TRBJ1-1; D ambiguous. V lost 9 bases and J lost 5, with 13 bases in between. The CDR3 loop spans 12 amino acids. Germline V gene lookup returns CDR1 MDHEN and CDR2 SYDVKM. The CDR3 nucleotides read TGTGCCAGTTCTCCCCGTTGGACTGAAGCTTTCTTT. It is translated as CASSPRWTEAFF.

This clonotype showed up just a few times. The chain has TRBV15 and TRBJ2-3; D is unclear. Germline assignment: CDR1 LNHNV and CDR2 YYDKDF (reference sequence). The CDR3 contains 13 residues. The germline V and J ends were trimmed by 1 base and 10 bases, with 12 bases remaining between them. CDR3 in DNA: TGTGCCACCAGCAGAGTGCTAGACGCTGCGCAGTATTTT. Protein sequence: CATSRVLDAAQYF. The variable domain in full, completed from reference TRBV15 and TRBJ2-3, reads DAMVIQNPRYQVTQFGKPVTLSCSQTLNHNVMYWYQQKSSQAPKLLFHYYDKDFNNEADTPDNFQSRRPNTSFCFLDIRSPGLGDTAMYLCATSRVLDAAQYFGPGTRLTVL.

This sequence joins TRBV19 and TRBJ2-2; D is possibly TRBD1 (5 bases). The germline gives CDR1 LNHDA, CDR2 SQIVND (reference sequence). The CDR3 totals 13 residues. V lost 5 bases and J 4 bases, leaving 8 bases between the germline ends. The CDR3 reads CASSPRATGELFF. The CDR3 DNA is TGTGCCAGTAGTCCCAGGGCCACCGGGGAGCTGTTTTTT.

The genes are TRBV27 and TRBJ2-1; D is unclear. Trimming took 6 bases from V and 8 from J, leaving 14 bases between them. The CDR3 consists of 13 residues. The V gene's germline CDR1 is MNHEY and CDR2 SMNVEV (reference sequence). The CDR3 DNA reads as TGTGCCAGCAGCCCGGCCGGGTTCGATGAGCAGTTCTTC. Translated: CASSPAGFDEQFF.

The chain couples TRBV11-2 to TRBJ2-7; possibly TRBD1 for D (5 bases). V lost 3 bases and J 0 bases, leaving 12 bases between the germline ends. CDR3 size: 15 residues. Germline CDR1 SGHAT, CDR2 FQNNGV. CDR3 in amino acids: CASSLMDTSSYEQYF. The CDR3, as DNA: TGTGCCAGCAGCTTGATGGACACCTCCTCCTACGAGCAGTACTTC.

This clonotype was seen many times. CDR3 DNA: TGTGCCAGCAGGGGGGTCGGGGAGCTGTTTTTT. Translating gives CASRGVGELFF. The chain is built from TRBV28 and TRBJ2-2; D might be TRBD1 or TRBD2, each matching 5 bases. Trimming stripped 6 bases from V and 7 bases from J, with 6 bases between. The CDR3 has 11 amino acids. Germline CDR1 reads MDHEN; CDR2 reads SYDVKM.

V usage is TRBV11-2 and J usage is TRBJ2-1; the match to TRBD2 covers 7 bases. The V and J ends lost 4 bases and 7 bases, in that order; junction bases with no gene match: 10. The CDR3 extends over 15 amino acids. Looked up from germline, CDR1 is SGHAT and CDR2 is FQNNGV. The CDR3 loop is CASSSLADSSNEQFF. As DNA, the CDR3 is TGTGCCAGCAGCTCGCTAGCGGATTCTTCTAATGAGCAGTTCTTC.

There are a few counts of this clonotype. The V and J genes are TRBV19 and TRBJ2-7, with a tentative D call TRBD2 (6 bases). CDR1 is LNHDA and CDR2 is SQIVND in the germline V gene (reference sequence). Trimming removed 2 bases from V and 3 bases from J, with 20 bases in between. This CDR3 spans 17 amino acids. CDR3 sequence reads: CASSISWDRTGGYEQYF. CDR3 coding DNA: TGTGCCAGTAGTATAAGTTGGGACCGCACCGGGGGCTACGAGCAGTACTTC.

This clonotype was picked up many times. The gene calls are TRBV12-3 or TRBV12-4 and TRBJ1-2; D remains ambiguous. The CDR3 runs 13 residues. Trimming took 3 bases from V and 1 from J, leaving 6 bases between them. The CDR3 loop is CASSFRDNYGYTF. The DNA of the CDR3 is TGTGCCAGCAGTTTCCGCGATAACTATGGCTACACCTTC.

The CDR3 sequence: CAISGGLARNEQFF. The CDR3 nucleotides read TGTGCCATCAGTGGGGGACTAGCGCGGAATGAGCAGTTCTTC. The chain combines TRBV10-3 with TRBJ2-1; 10 nucleotides align to TRBD2. With V trimmed by 4 bases and J by 7 bases, 4 bases remained unmatched. Germline V gives CDR1 ENHRY, CDR2 SYGVKD. The CDR3 contains 14 residues.

This clonotype appeared a few times. The chain carries TRBV12-3 or TRBV12-4 and TRBJ2-1; 8 nucleotides align to TRBD2. This CDR3 has 15 amino acids. The trim removed 1 base at V and 9 bases at J, leaving 8 bases unmatched. As DNA, the CDR3 is TGTGCCAGCAGTTTAGGGGCGGGGGGCCTCTCTGAGCAGTTCTTC. Its translation: CASSLGAGGLSEQFF.

The table lists this clonotype with many counts. The rearrangement links TRBV29-1 to TRBJ2-7, with 11 bases matching TRBD2. CDR3 length: 13 amino acids. The ends lost 7 bases at V and 5 bases at J; junction bases unmatched: 7. The germline CDR1 and CDR2 sequences are SQVTM and ANQGSEA. The DNA of the CDR3 is TGCAGCGCCCTAGCGGGAGGATCCCACGAGCAGTACTTC. This translates into CSALAGGSHEQYF.

This clonotype showed up just a few times. The chain joins TRBV6-1 to TRBJ2-7; no clear D. With 0 bases removed from V and 5 bases from J, the gap between germline ends came to 5 bases. The CDR3 consists of 12 residues. The germline CDR1 and CDR2 sequences are MNHNS and SASEGT. DNA of the CDR3: TGTGCCAGCAGTGAAGCATTCAACGAGCAGTACTTC. Its protein is CASSEAFNEQYF.

This clonotype was seen a few times. The chain recombines TRBV7-9 with TRBJ1-1, with D unresolved. The germline CDR1 and CDR2 sequences are SEHNR and FQNEAQ (reference sequence). Trimming stripped 1 base from V and 2 bases from J, with 8 bases between. CDR3 length: 14 amino acids. The CDR3 spells CASSLEWGNTEAFF. CDR3 nucleotides: TGTGCCAGCAGCTTAGAGTGGGGAAACACTGAAGCTTTCTTT.

This chain connects TRBV7-9 to TRBJ2-7; TRBD2 is a possible D gene (5 bases). Germline CDR1 is SEHNR and CDR2 is FQNEAQ (reference sequence). V dropped 1 base and J dropped 6 bases, with 7 bases sitting between them. The CDR3 has 12 residues. The CDR3 bases are TGTGCCAGCAGCTTAGGGGGAGCCGAGCAGTACTTC. This codes for CASSLGGAEQYF.

The J gene is TRBJ2-7, the V gene TRBV6-5; D remains ambiguous. In germline, CDR1 is MNHEY, CDR2 SVGAGI. CDR3 length equals 14 residues. The V and J ends lost 5 bases and 4 bases respectively, with 15 bases between them. DNA for the CDR3: TGTGCCAGCAGTCCACCCGGATTGGTATACGAGCAGTACTTC. Translated, it gives CASSPPGLVYEQYF.

This clonotype has just a few counts. This rearrangement joins TRBV3-1 to TRBJ2-7; 7 nucleotides match TRBD1. Per the germline V gene, CDR1 is LGHDT and CDR2 is YNNKEL (reference sequence). The CDR3 extends over 15 amino acids. The V gene end was trimmed by 1 base and the J gene end by 4 bases; junction bases not matched to a gene: 7. Written as DNA, the CDR3 is TGTGCCAGCAGCCAAGTTGGTCAGGGGGTATACGAGCAGTACTTC. Its protein product is CASSQVGQGVYEQYF.

V gene TRBV6-2 or TRBV6-3 combines with J gene TRBJ1-1; TRBD1 is a possible D gene (5 bases). CDR3 length: 11 residues. Germline values: CDR1 MNHEY, CDR2 SVGEGT. V lost 8 bases to trimming and J lost 11 bases, with 15 bases between them. This chain's CDR3 is CASHRAGKAFF. CDR3 sequence (DNA): TGTGCCAGCCACCGGGCAGGGAAGGCTTTCTTT.

This clonotype appeared many times. The rearrangement links TRBV3-1 to TRBJ1-1; no reliable D call. V gave up 2 bases and J gave up 7 bases, with 11 bases separating them. The germline gives CDR1 LGHDT, CDR2 YNNKEL (reference sequence). The CDR3 extends over 13 amino acids. The CDR3: CASSQYEGIEAFF. The DNA for the CDR3 is TGTGCCAGCAGCCAATACGAAGGGATTGAAGCTTTCTTT. The variable domain in full, with the rest retrieved from reference TRBV3-1 and TRBJ1-1, is DTAVSQTPKYLVTQMGNDKSIKCEQNLGHDTMYWYKQDSKKFLKIMFSYNNKELIINETVPNRFSPKSPDKAHLNLHINSLELGDSAVYFCASSQYEGIEAFFGQGTRLTVV.

The rearrangement links TRBV13 to TRBJ2-1; D is perhaps TRBD1 (6 bases). Trimming took 0 bases from V and 9 from J, leaving 18 bases between them. This CDR3 contains 16 residues. Germline CDR1 and CDR2: PRHDT and FYEKMQ (reference sequence). CDR3 sequence (DNA): TGTGCCAGCAGCTTAGGTCTAGCAGTGGGGACAAGTGAGCAGTTCTTC. It yields the protein CASSLGLAVGTSEQFF.

In its sample, this clonotype was seen once. The chain employs TRBV11-2 and TRBJ2-3; maybe TRBD2 (5 bases). The germline CDR1 and CDR2 sequences are SGHAT and FQNNGV. CDR3 length: 14 amino acids. V lost 3 bases and J lost 4, with 11 bases in between. CDR3 in amino acids: CASSFKRFSDTQYF. The CDR3 nucleotides are TGTGCCAGCAGCTTCAAGCGGTTTTCAGATACGCAGTATTTT.

The V gene is TRBV5-1, the J gene TRBJ2-3, with D perhaps matching TRBD2 (5 bases). Trimming took off 0 bases at V and 9 bases at J, with 14 bases between the two ends. Germline loops: CDR1 SGHRS, CDR2 YFSETQ. The CDR3 sequence is 14 residues long. The CDR3 sequence is CASSLGTVRETQYF. CDR3 sequence (DNA): TGCGCCAGCAGCTTGGGGACCGTGAGGGAGACGCAGTATTTT.

In this sample, this clonotype turned up a few times. The rearrangement links TRBV29-1 to TRBJ2-3; D might be TRBD1 (6 bases). The CDR3 loop spans 16 amino acids. The germline V gene has CDR1 SQVTM and CDR2 ANQGSEA. Trimming pared 6 bases from V and 0 bases from J, leaving 19 bases between. CDR3 sequence: CSVISGTSLSTDTQYF. CDR3 bases: TGCAGCGTGATCTCCGGGACATCTCTTAGCACAGATACGCAGTATTTT.

The chain recombines TRBV7-9 with TRBJ2-4, with D maybe TRBD1 (6 bases). The CDR3 extends over 12 amino acids. The V end was cut by 5 bases, the J end by 8 bases, with 10 bases between. The V gene's germline CDR1 is SEHNR and CDR2 FQNEAQ (reference sequence). This CDR3 is CASSPQGDIQYF. The CDR3 DNA follows: TGTGCCAGCAGCCCACAGGGAGACATTCAGTACTTC.

This clonotype was detected only a few times. In DNA form, the CDR3 reads TGCGCCAGCAGCTCACAGGGCCCCATGAACACTGAAGCTTTCTTT. This sequence encodes CASSSQGPMNTEAFF. This chain connects TRBV5-1 to TRBJ1-1; D is perhaps TRBD1 (6 bases). The length of the CDR3 is 15 residues. CDR1 is SGHRS and CDR2 is YFSETQ in the germline V gene. Trimming cost V 3 bases and J 0 bases, with 12 bases left between them.

The chain couples TRBV7-6 to TRBJ2-7; D gene ambiguous. V was pared by 3 bases and J by 6 bases, with 12 bases between. In germline, CDR1 is SGHVS, CDR2 FNYEAQ. The CDR3 runs 13 residues. The CDR3 is CASSLDDRSEQYF. CDR3 nucleotide sequence: TGTGCCAGCAGCTTGGATGACCGCTCCGAGCAGTACTTC.

The V and J genes are TRBV20-1 and TRBJ2-2; 8 bases are shared with TRBD2. V shed 0 bases, J shed 5 bases, and the junction held 8 bases outside the gene matches. The CDR3 runs to 16 residues. Germline values: CDR1 DFQATT, CDR2 SNEGSKA (reference sequence). DNA of the CDR3: TGCAGTGCTAGAGATCCCGGGAGGGCGCGAACCGGGGAGCTGTTTTTT. Translation: CSARDPGRARTGELFF.

In its sample, this clonotype was seen a few times. V gene TRBV12-3 or TRBV12-4 combines with J gene TRBJ2-2; a weak D match, TRBD2 (6 bases). The CDR3 runs 14 residues. Deletions cut 7 bases from V and 2 bases from J, with 11 bases between. CDR3 residues: CASTPSVNTGELFF. CDR3 nucleotide sequence: TGTGCCAGCACCCCTAGCGTAAACACCGGGGAGCTGTTTTTT.

This clonotype was counted at least ten times. The genes are TRBV18 and TRBJ1-5; D not resolved. Trimming pared 5 bases from V and 1 base from J, leaving 15 bases between. Germline loops: CDR1 KGHSH, CDR2 LQKENI. The CDR3 consists of 16 residues. The CDR3 DNA sequence: TGTGCCAGCTCATCTCTTTCGCCGGAGAGCAATCAGCCCCAGCATTTT. Protein product: CASSSLSPESNQPQHF.

This clonotype showed up just a few times. The rearrangement uses TRBV29-1 and TRBJ1-3, with a possible D match to TRBD1 (6 bases). The CDR3 length is 13 residues. V lost 6 bases to trimming and J lost 0 bases, with 9 bases between them. Germline CDR1 SQVTM, CDR2 ANQGSEA. The CDR3 DNA sequence: TGCAGCGTCGAGGGGGGCTCTGGAAACACCATATATTTT. This gives the protein CSVEGGSGNTIYF.

CDR3 sequence (DNA): TGTGCCAGCAGCTTACAAGGTGTGGATACGCAGTATTTT. Its protein is CASSLQGVDTQYF. The chain is built from TRBV5-4 and TRBJ2-3; D is undetermined. The CDR3 totals 13 residues. The germline CDR1 and CDR2 sequences are SGHNT and YYREEE (reference sequence). The V gene lost 2 bases and the J gene lost 6 bases, with 10 bases spanning the gap.

The chain combines TRBV10-1 with TRBJ1-1; D gene unclear. V was cut by 6 bases and J by 2 bases, with 10 bases left in between. CDR3 length equals 13 residues. Germline CDR1 WNHNN, CDR2 SYGVQD (reference sequence). CDR3 DNA: TGCGCCAGCAGGAAGGAGGGAAACACTGAAGCTTTCTTT. Protein product: CASRKEGNTEAFF.